This entry features one TCR beta chain sequence. Its target antigen remains unknown. No much larger clone is present one base from it, and per-base qualities are unavailable. This entry is derived from a study of blood T cell repertoires in COVID-19 (TCRdb year 2020). For context, the study as a whole: The collaborator samples originated in the United States, Italy and Spain and spanned the acute and convalescent phases of COVID-19. Sample metadata almost always included a de-identified subject ID, COVID-19 status, age in years and sex. The material from the prospective study consisted of cDNA or gDNA derived from T cells, B-cell-depleted T cells, or PBMCs. Samples were obtained from the ongoing ImmuneRACE study (first 160 participants) and from 1,254 subjects provided by 6 global collaborators. The dataset comprised deeply sampled blood TCRbeta repertoires from subjects exposed to, actively infected with, or recovered from COVID-19. The repertoires were made available in a free public database intended to serve as a resource for research on the immune response to SARS-CoV-2. HLA class I and class II types, where available, came from metadata supplied by the sample provider rather than from assay-based typing.

The immunoSEQ Assay, a bias-controlled multiplex PCR, was used to amplify TCRbeta CDR3 regions from genomic DNA. The published analysis was carried out like this. The number of nucleated cells in each sample was estimated from the amplification of reference gene primers within the assay. Sequence reads were collapsed and filtered to measure the absolute abundance of every unique TCRbeta CDR3 rearrangement. For each sample, productive Simpson clonality was calculated as the square root of Simpson's diversity index over productive rearrangements. TCRdb limited this immuneACCESS table to in-frame rearrangements with V and J called. A share of clones is missing; checked studies link under half to unresolved V genes, and the rest is unexplained. V and J calls and clone size are copied from that table; D and trimming were computed from the DNA. In all, the sample holds 110,000 or so clones, and nearly 90% of those were seen once. Almost 8.5% of the sample goes to the ten largest clones.

Study-wide findings and limitations: The amount of clinical and demographic metadata varied by source and participant and was provided uncurated.

Samples from volunteer blood donors who had recovered from COVID-19 were contributed by a second Seattle source. The collaborating institutions used their own protocols to collect whole blood in K2EDTA tubes. For TCRbeta analysis, collaborators shipped samples as frozen whole blood, isolated PBMCs, or DNA extracted from either of those sample types. The receptor's source is an older woman who had recovered from COVID-19. Sequencing was carried out using peripheral blood.

The CDR3 here reads CASSLPGQGVEQYF. DNA sequence: TGTGCCAGCAGTCTGCCGGGACAGGGCGTCGAGCAGTACTTC. Recombination linked TRBV6-5 to TRBJ2-7, with 9 bases aligning to TRBD1. Taken from cysteine to phenylalanine, the CDR3 has 14 residues. Here the CDR3 DNA is all that survives: 42 bases in frame from base 1. V has 5 bases trimmed and J has 6 bases trimmed; junction bases matching no gene number 8. Reading the germline V gene gives CDR1 MNHEY and CDR2 SVGAGI.